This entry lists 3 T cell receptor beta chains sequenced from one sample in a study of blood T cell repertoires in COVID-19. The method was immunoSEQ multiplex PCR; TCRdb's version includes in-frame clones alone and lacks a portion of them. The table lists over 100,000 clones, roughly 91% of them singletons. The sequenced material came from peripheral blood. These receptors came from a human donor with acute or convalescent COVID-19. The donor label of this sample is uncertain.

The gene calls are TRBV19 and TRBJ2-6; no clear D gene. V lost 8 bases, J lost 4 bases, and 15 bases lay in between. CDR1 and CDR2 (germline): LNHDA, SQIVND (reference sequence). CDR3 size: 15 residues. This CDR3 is CASAVHPGGANVLTF. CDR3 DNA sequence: TGTGCCAGTGCTGTACACCCAGGAGGGGCCAACGTCCTGACTTTC.

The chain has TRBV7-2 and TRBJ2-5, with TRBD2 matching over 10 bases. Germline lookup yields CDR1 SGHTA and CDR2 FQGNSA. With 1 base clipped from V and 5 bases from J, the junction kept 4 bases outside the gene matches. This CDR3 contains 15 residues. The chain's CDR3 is CASSLGAGGRETQYF. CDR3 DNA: TGTGCCAGCAGCTTAGGAGCGGGGGGGCGGGAGACCCAGTACTTC.

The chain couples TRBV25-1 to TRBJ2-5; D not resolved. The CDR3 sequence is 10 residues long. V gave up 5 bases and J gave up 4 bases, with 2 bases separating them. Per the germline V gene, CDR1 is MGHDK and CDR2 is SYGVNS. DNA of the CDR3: TGTGCCAGCAGTCGAGAGACCCAGTACTTC. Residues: CASSRETQYF. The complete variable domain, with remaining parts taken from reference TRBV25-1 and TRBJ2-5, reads EADIYQTPRYLVIGTGKKITLECSQTMGHDKMYWYQQDPGMELHLIHYSYGVNSTEKGDLSSESTVSRIRTEHFPLTLESARPSHTSQYLCASSRETQYFGPGTRLLVL.